The present T cell receptor beta chain was sequenced within a study of regulatory T cells in long-lasting Graves disease. Study-wide background: Graves' patients (newly diagnosed) had been on antithyroid drugs under 3 months.

Building the TCR beta libraries relied on iRepertoire HTBI primers, and CDR3 regions underwent Arm-PCR. TCRdb re-analysed the multiplex PCR reads in MiXCR, keeping a single row per CDR3 protein. This repertoire shows approximately 400,000 distinct CDR3 sequences, just under 15% found once; its top ten account for roughly a sixth. V lost 0 bases and J lost 2; bases outside the gene matches: 5. Germline assignment: CDR1 DFQATT and CDR2 SNEGSKA (reference sequence). The CDR3 sequence is 16 residues long. The time point: newly diagnosed GD, antithyroid drugs for less than 3 months. From RNA extracted from PBMCs, the TCR library was made. Approximately 8.9-milliliter peripheral blood samples went into EDTA tubes. The same data also contributed to another study, on T cells in Graves' hyperthyroidism and ophthalmopathy. That source adds: The authors deemed Graves' hyperthyroidism stable absent ophthalmopathy progression within 18 months.

This rearrangement joins TRBV20-1 to TRBJ2-1, with 9 bases that match TRBD2. This clonotype was obtained from a woman in her 30s with Graves disease. Source: peripheral blood mononuclear cells (PBMCs), taken at new diagnosis, from a patient treated with antithyroid drugs. The CDR3 here is CSARDLLAGPYNEQFF. The CDR3 bases are TGCAGTGCTAGAGACCTACTAGCGGGCCCCTACAATGAGCAGTTCTTC.